This TCR beta chain was obtained from a study of radiation and T cells in renal cell carcinoma (dated by TCRdb to 2020 to 2022). About the full investigation: The samples were drawn from a clinical trial, where primary renal cell carcinomas were treated with 15 Gy of stereotactic body radiation therapy and then removed by nephrectomy 4 weeks afterward. In total, roughly 51 samples underwent TCR beta sequencing: about 26 tumors plus 27 peripheral blood samples. A total of 4,016,671 unique CDR3 nucleotide sequences, encoding 2.7 million or so unique CDR3 amino acid sequences, were found across all 50 or so samples. Paper-wide results and their limitations: Because no pretreatment tumor biopsies were available, whether clonotypes were present in the tumor at baseline could not be determined. The single-armed trial design could not address effects of radiation dose or scheduling on the TCR repertoire. Top tumor clonotypes rose in blood from baseline to 2 weeks post-radiation, then contracted by 4 weeks, suggesting transient expansion of tumor-resident clones. Dynamics of the blood repertoire were not tracked past 4 weeks after treatment.

The CDR3 measures 15 amino acids from cysteine to phenylalanine. Kept here is only the CDR3 DNA, which spans 45 bases and is read in frame from base 1. V and J lose 1 base and 0 bases, and a span of 7 bases separates them. Via the germline V gene, CDR1 is MGHRA and CDR2 YSYEKL. About this clone itself: The target of this receptor is not known. The sample holds no much larger clone one base away, and base qualities are not on file.

Read against the paper, the sample's time point label means: blood 2 weeks post-SBRT. Explained via the paper, the treatment or condition label denotes: 15 Gy SBRT to primary tumor, nephrectomy 4 weeks later. To follow tumor-enriched clonotypes, peripheral blood was collected serially from radiation-treated patients at baseline and again at 2 weeks and 4 weeks after SBRT. Every patient's renal cell carcinoma showed clear cell pathology. The QIAamp DNA Blood Mini Kit (Qiagen) was used to prepare genomic DNA for TCR sequencing. Only samples passing all quality control checks were included in the analyses. The immunoSEQ kit was used, according to the manufacturer's recommendations, to generate TCR beta libraries from genomic DNA. To prepare the libraries, a first multiplex PCR with proprietary primers was run, followed by a second PCR that added unique barcodes, and a bead cleanup was done after each round. Each sample batch included a kit-provided positive control reaction and a negative control reaction. The final libraries were assessed on an Agilent 4200 TapeStation D1000 ScreenTape, pooled by volume, and quantified by qPCR. Sequencing ran on an Illumina NextSeq500 with a MidOutput 150-cycle cartridge, using 156 Read1 and 15 Index1 cycles with kit custom primers. The pooled library was loaded at about 1 pM, with an approximately 20% PhiX control spiked in. The authors' pipeline ran thus. Vendor-processed data were analyzed in R, with a clonotype defined as all T cells sharing the same CDR3 nucleotide sequence. In the clone abundance analyses, frequencies in each sample were normalized to that sample's 10,000 most abundant clones. Public T cell clones, averaging fewer than five per sample, were removed before analysis. A difference in abundance of at least 32-fold between compartments was used to define tumor-enriched and baseline blood-enriched clonotypes. A beta-binomial differential abundance model was applied to find clonotypes that expanded or contracted between blood time points. Similarity between tumor and blood repertoires was quantified using the Baroni-Urbani and Buser coefficient, and groups were compared with two-tailed Wilcoxon tests in R. The clones in this table, taken by TCRdb from immuneACCESS, are in-frame only. Not every clone is retained; where verified, under half of the shortfall comes from an unresolved V gene, and the cause of the rest is unknown. From that table come the V and J calls and clone size; the DNA was used to work out D and trimming. This sample has about 120,000 clones in its table, and around 81% of those were observed once. Approximately 6.3% of the sample is held by the ten biggest clonotypes.

The sequencing here drew on blood, taken from a patient whose treatment included radiotherapy and nephrectomy. This TCR was sampled from a man in his forties or fifties with renal cell carcinoma. The chain is assembled from TRBV4-1 and TRBJ1-3; the D gene remains uncertain. The nucleotide sequence is TGCGCCAGCAGCCAAGTCCCCAGCTCTGGAAACACCATATATTTT. Its coded protein is CASSQVPSSGNTIYF.